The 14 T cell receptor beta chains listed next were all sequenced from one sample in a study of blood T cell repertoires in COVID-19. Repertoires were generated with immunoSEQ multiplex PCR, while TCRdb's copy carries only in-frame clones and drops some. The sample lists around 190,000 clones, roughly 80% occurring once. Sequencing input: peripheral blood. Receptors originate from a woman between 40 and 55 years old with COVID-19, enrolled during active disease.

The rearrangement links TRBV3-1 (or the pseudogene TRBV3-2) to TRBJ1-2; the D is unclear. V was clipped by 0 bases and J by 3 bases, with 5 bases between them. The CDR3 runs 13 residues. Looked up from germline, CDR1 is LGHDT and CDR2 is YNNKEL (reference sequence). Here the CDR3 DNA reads TGTGCCAGCAGCCAAGATTACTACTATGGCTACACCTTC. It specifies CASSQDYYYGYTF.

The CDR3 DNA follows: TGTGCCAGCAGCTCGCGGGGGGGCCTAGCAGATACGCAGTATTTT. Amino acid sequence: CASSSRGGLADTQYF. The chain is built from TRBV7-9 and TRBJ2-3; 9 nucleotides match TRBD2. Looked up from germline, CDR1 is SEHNR and CDR2 is FQNEAQ (reference sequence). The CDR3 has 15 residues. J lost 4 bases, V lost 4 bases, and 6 bases had no gene match.

The CDR3: CASSPLAGGDTDTQYF. CDR3 coding DNA: TGTGCCAGCAGCCCCCTAGCGGGGGGGGACACAGATACGCAGTATTTT. This chain uses TRBV7-4 with TRBJ2-3; 12 bases map to TRBD2. The J segment lost 2 bases and the V segment lost 5 bases, leaving 5 bases of the junction unmatched. Looked up from germline, CDR1 is SGHVT and CDR2 is SQSDAQ. The CDR3 loop spans 16 amino acids.

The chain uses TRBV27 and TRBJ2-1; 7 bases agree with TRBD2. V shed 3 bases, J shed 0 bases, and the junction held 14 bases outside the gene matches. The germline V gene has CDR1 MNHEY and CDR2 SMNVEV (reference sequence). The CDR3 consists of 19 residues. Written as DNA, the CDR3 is TGTGCCAGCAGTTTTTGGGGACTACCAAGTTCCAGCTCCTACAATGAGCAGTTCTTC. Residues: CASSFWGLPSSSSYNEQFF.

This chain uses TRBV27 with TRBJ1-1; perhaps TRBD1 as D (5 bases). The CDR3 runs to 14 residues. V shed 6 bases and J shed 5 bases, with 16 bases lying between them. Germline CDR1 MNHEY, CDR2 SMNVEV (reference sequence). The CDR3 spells CASSNYQGTTEAFF. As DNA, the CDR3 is TGTGCCAGCAGCAACTACCAGGGTACAACTGAAGCTTTCTTT.

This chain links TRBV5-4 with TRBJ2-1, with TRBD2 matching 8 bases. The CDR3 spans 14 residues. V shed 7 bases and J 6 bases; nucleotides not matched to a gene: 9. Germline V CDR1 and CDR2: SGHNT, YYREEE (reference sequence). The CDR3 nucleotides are TGTGCCAGCCATCGGGAGGGCCCGTCCAATGAGCAGTTCTTC. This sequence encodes CASHREGPSNEQFF.

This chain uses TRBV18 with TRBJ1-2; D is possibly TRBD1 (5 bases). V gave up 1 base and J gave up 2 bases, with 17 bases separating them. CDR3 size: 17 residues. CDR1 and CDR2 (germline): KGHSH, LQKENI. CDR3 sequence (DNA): TGTGCCAGCTCACCACGGGGGGGAGGCCAGGCGAACTATGGCTACACCTTC. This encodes CASSPRGGGQANYGYTF.

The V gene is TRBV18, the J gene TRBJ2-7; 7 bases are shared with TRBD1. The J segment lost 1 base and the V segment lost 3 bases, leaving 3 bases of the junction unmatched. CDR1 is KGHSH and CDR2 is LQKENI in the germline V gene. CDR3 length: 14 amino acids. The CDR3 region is CASSPTGVSYEQYF. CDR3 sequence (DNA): TGTGCCAGCTCACCTACAGGGGTATCCTACGAGCAGTACTTC.

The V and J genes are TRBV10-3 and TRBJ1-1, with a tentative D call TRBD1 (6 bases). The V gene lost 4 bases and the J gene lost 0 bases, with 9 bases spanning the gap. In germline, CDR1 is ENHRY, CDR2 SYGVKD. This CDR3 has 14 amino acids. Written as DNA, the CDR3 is TGTGCCATCAGTGGGGACACCCTGAACACTGAAGCTTTCTTT. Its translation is CAISGDTLNTEAFF.

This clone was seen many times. In DNA form, the CDR3 reads TGTGCCAGCAGTTCCTTTCGAGATACGCAGTATTTT. Translation gives CASSSFRDTQYF. This chain connects TRBV27 to TRBJ2-3; no definite D call. The V gene's germline CDR1 is MNHEY and CDR2 SMNVEV (reference sequence). This CDR3 comprises 12 residues. V was clipped by 4 bases and J by 5 bases, with 7 bases between them.

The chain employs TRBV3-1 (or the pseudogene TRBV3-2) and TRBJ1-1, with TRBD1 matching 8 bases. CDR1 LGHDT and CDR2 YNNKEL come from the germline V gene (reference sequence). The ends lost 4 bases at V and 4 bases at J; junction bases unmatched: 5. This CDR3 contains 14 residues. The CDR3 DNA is TGTGCCAGCAGCCGTGAAACAGGGGGCACTGAAGCTTTCTTT. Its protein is CASSRETGGTEAFF.

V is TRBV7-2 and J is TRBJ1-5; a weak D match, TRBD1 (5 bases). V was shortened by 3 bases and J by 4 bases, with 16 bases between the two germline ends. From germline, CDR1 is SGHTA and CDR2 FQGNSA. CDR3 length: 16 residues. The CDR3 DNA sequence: TGTGCCAGCAGCTTGGGGCCGCAATCCTTAAATCAGCCCCAGCATTTT. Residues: CASSLGPQSLNQPQHF.

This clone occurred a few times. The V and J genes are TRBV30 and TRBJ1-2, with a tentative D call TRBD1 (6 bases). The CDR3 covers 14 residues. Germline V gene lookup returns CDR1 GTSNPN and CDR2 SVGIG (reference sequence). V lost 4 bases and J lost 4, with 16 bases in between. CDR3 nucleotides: TGTGCCTGGATAGGACAGCCGAGCTTCTATGGCTACACCTTC. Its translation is CAWIGQPSFYGYTF.

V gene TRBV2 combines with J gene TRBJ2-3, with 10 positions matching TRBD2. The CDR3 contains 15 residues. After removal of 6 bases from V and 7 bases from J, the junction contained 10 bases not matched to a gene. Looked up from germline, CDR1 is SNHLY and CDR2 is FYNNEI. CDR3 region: CASRLSGGAKNTQYF. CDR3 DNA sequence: TGTGCCAGCAGGTTGAGCGGGGGGGCTAAAAATACGCAGTATTTT.